These 27 T cell receptor beta chains were sequenced from one sample in a study of OX40 agonist ivuxolimab in advanced cancers. Using immunoSEQ multiplex PCR, the repertoire was profiled, and TCRdb retains in-frame clones only, with some absent. The data contain fewer than 80,000 clones, roughly nine tenths of them singletons. The input for sequencing was CD4+ or CD8+ T cells sorted from blood, taken in a trial of the OX40 agonist ivuxolimab. The origin of the receptors is an adult with an advanced solid tumor such as melanoma, head and neck, liver or kidney cancer.

The chain couples TRBV11-3 to TRBJ1-2; tentatively, D is TRBD1 (5 bases). Per the germline V gene, CDR1 is SGHNT and CDR2 is YENEEA. This CDR3 is 17 amino acids long. V was trimmed by 0 bases and J by 8 bases, leaving 22 bases between them. The CDR3 nucleotides read TGTGCCAGCAGCTTAGATAATTTGGGGACGGGGCCCCCCGGCTACACCTTC. Protein sequence: CASSLDNLGTGPPGYTF.

This clone came up once. This sequence joins TRBV5-8 and TRBJ2-1; no firm D call. Germline V gene sequence: CDR1 SGHTS, CDR2 YDEGEE. With 0 bases removed from V and 0 bases from J, the gap between germline ends came to 7 bases. This CDR3 region has 15 residues. CDR3 in amino acids: CASSLGLSSYNEQFF. The CDR3 DNA follows: TGTGCCAGCAGCTTGGGCCTGAGCTCCTACAATGAGCAGTTCTTC.

The chain employs TRBV18 and TRBJ1-1, with a possible D match to TRBD1 (6 bases). This CDR3 is built from 12 residues. CDR1 KGHSH and CDR2 LQKENI come from the germline V gene. The V gene lost 0 bases and the J gene lost 11 bases, with 10 bases spanning the gap. The CDR3 loop reads CASSPPGRGAFF. CDR3 nucleotide sequence: TGTGCCAGCTCACCACCGGGAAGGGGGGCTTTCTTT. The complete variable domain, with remaining parts taken from reference TRBV18 and TRBJ1-1, reads NAGVMQNPRHLVRRRGQEARLRCSPMKGHSHVYWYRQLPEEGLKFMVYLQKENIIDESGMPKERFSAEFPKEGPSILRIQQVVRGDSAAYFCASSPPGRGAFFGQGTRLTVV.

The J gene is TRBJ2-5, the V gene TRBV19; no clear D. The ends were cut back, 1 base at V and 2 bases at J, with 5 bases in the middle. Germline values: CDR1 LNHDA, CDR2 SQIVND (reference sequence). This CDR3 has 13 residues. In DNA form, the CDR3 reads TGTGCCAGTAGTATAGGAATTCAAGAGACCCAGTACTTC. Protein sequence: CASSIGIQETQYF. The full variable domain, completed using reference TRBV19 and TRBJ2-5, is DGGITQSPKYLFRKEGQNVTLSCEQNLNHDAMYWYRQDPGQGLRLIYYSQIVNDFQKGDIAEGYSVSREKKESFPLTVTSAQKNPTAFYLCASSIGIQETQYFGPGTRLLVL.

This clone appeared once. The chain combines TRBV7-9 with TRBJ1-2, with 8 bases fitting TRBD1. CDR3 length: 15 amino acids. V lost 3 bases to trimming and J lost 2 bases; unmatched junction nucleotides: 5. Per germline, CDR1 SEHNR and CDR2 FQNEAQ (reference sequence). The CDR3 is CASSFPGTGNYGYTF. CDR3 nucleotide sequence: TGTGCCAGCAGCTTCCCTGGGACAGGAAACTATGGCTACACCTTC. Full variable domain (rest looked up from reference TRBV7-9 and TRBJ1-2): DTGVSQNPRHKITKRGQNVTFRCDPISEHNRLYWYRQTLGQGPEFLTYFQNEAQLEKSRLLSDRFSAERPKGSFSTLEIQRTEQGDSAMYLCASSFPGTGNYGYTFGSGTRLTVV.

The chain employs TRBV6-1 and TRBJ1-1; no reliable D call. This CDR3 has 11 amino acids. Between the trimmed V and J ends, which lost 7 bases and 2 bases, there was a span of 5 bases. Per germline, CDR1 MNHNS and CDR2 SASEGT. The CDR3 loop reads CASIENTEAFF. CDR3 sequence (DNA): TGTGCCAGCATCGAAAACACTGAAGCTTTCTTT.

This chain connects TRBV11-2 to TRBJ1-4; D unclear. Germline loops: CDR1 SGHAT, CDR2 FQNNGV. Trimming removed 5 bases from V and 3 bases from J, with 10 bases in between. This CDR3 spans 14 amino acids. The CDR3 sequence: CASSVYGSNEKLFF. CDR3 bases: TGTGCCAGCAGCGTTTACGGGTCTAATGAAAAACTGTTTTTT.

The chain recombines TRBV7-6 with TRBJ1-3, with a weak D call TRBD1 (5 bases). The CDR3 has 16 residues. V shed 1 base and J shed 4 bases, with 14 bases lying between them. Germline loops: CDR1 SGHVS, CDR2 FNYEAQ. DNA of the CDR3: TGTGCCAGCAGCTTAGGACAGAAAGTTGTCGGAAACACCATATATTTT. It codes for CASSLGQKVVGNTIYF.

This clone has just one count. The chain recombines TRBV6-5 with TRBJ1-4; 8 bases agree with TRBD1. CDR3 length: 15 residues. Germline CDR1 reads MNHEY; CDR2 reads SVGAGI. V was pared by 6 bases and J by 3 bases, with 6 bases of the junction left unmatched. The CDR3 DNA is TGTGCCAGCAGAGAACGGACAGGGCCTAATGAAAAACTGTTTTTT. The encoded protein is CASRERTGPNEKLFF.

The chain joins TRBV28 to TRBJ1-2; 8 nucleotides agree with TRBD1. Germline assignment: CDR1 MDHEN and CDR2 SYDVKM. Trimming took 6 bases from V and 4 from J; bases not matched to a gene: 4. The CDR3 sequence is 13 residues long. As DNA, the CDR3 is TGTGCCAGCAGCGGGACAGGCGGCTATGGCTACACCTTC. It translates to CASSGTGGYGYTF.

This chain joins TRBV9 and TRBJ1-2, with 10 nucleotides matching TRBD1. Trimming removed 0 bases from V and 6 bases from J; junction bases left unmatched: 8. This CDR3 region has 16 residues. The germline V gene has CDR1 SGDLS and CDR2 YYNGEE. The CDR3 is CASSVGAGQGLDGYTF. The DNA for the CDR3 is TGTGCCAGCAGCGTAGGCGCGGGACAGGGGTTGGATGGCTACACCTTC.

This clone came up once. The gene calls are TRBV4-1 and TRBJ2-3; D perhaps matches TRBD1 (5 bases). The CDR3 totals 14 residues. CDR1 is MGHRA, CDR2 YSYEKL, per germline. The ends were cut back, 0 bases at V and 4 bases at J, with 8 bases in the middle. This CDR3 is CASSQEGVPDTQYF. The CDR3 DNA reads TGCGCCAGCAGCCAAGAAGGGGTCCCAGATACGCAGTATTTT.

CDR3 in amino acids: CASSTRTGGTDYGYTF. The CDR3 region has the DNA TGTGCCAGCAGCACCCGGACAGGGGGAACCGACTATGGCTACACCTTC. This chain uses TRBV7-2 with TRBJ1-2; 10 bases are shared with TRBD1. This CDR3 has 16 residues. The V gene's germline CDR1 is SGHTA and CDR2 FQGNSA. The V segment lost 5 bases and the J segment 3 bases; nucleotides outside the gene matches: 9.

The V and J genes are TRBV6-1 and TRBJ2-7; D ambiguous. The V end was cut by 1 base, the J end by 0 bases, with 13 bases between. Per germline, CDR1 MNHNS and CDR2 SASEGT. This CDR3 has 16 residues. The CDR3 region has the DNA TGTGCCAGCAGTGAAGGGGTCGGTTACAGCTCCTACGAGCAGTACTTC. Its protein is CASSEGVGYSSYEQYF.

The gene calls are TRBV5-8 and TRBJ2-5; 12 nucleotides agree with TRBD2. Trimming cost V 4 bases and J 1 base; bases outside gene matches: 8. CDR1 is SGHTS, CDR2 YDEGEE, per germline. The CDR3 has 17 residues. The CDR3, as DNA: TGTGCCAGCAGCATAAGGACTAGCGGGACCTTCCAAGAGACCCAGTACTTC. This gives the protein CASSIRTSGTFQETQYF.

By frequency in the sample, this clone is medium-sized. Other nucleotide sequences from this sample produce the same CDR3. The chain links TRBV7-2 to TRBJ2-7; no clear D. Trimming removed 1 base from V and 4 bases from J, with 8 bases in between. The CDR3 sequence is 13 residues long. Looked up from germline, CDR1 is SGHTA and CDR2 is FQGNSA. The CDR3 DNA follows: TGTGCCAGCAGCTTAGAGGCCGAGTACGAGCAGTACTTC. Protein product: CASSLEAEYEQYF.

This chain uses TRBV6-5 with TRBJ2-1, with a weak D call TRBD1 (6 bases). Germline CDR1 is MNHEY and CDR2 is SVGAGI. V lost 5 bases and J 1 base, leaving 9 bases between the germline ends. CDR3 length: 14 amino acids. The CDR3 region has the DNA TGTGCCAGCAGTGGACAGAGATCCTACAATGAGCAGTTCTTC. As protein: CASSGQRSYNEQFF.

V usage is TRBV6-5 and J usage is TRBJ1-1, with D unclear. V lost 2 bases, J lost 1 base, and 11 bases lay in between. Germline-derived CDR1 and CDR2 are MNHEY and SVGAGI. The CDR3 spans 15 residues. The CDR3 region is CASSYGDRGNTEAFF. The CDR3 DNA is TGTGCCAGCAGTTACGGAGACCGGGGGAACACTGAAGCTTTCTTT.

The chain couples TRBV4-2 to TRBJ1-6, with D uncertain. V lost 0 bases to trimming and J lost 13 bases, with 7 bases between them. In germline, CDR1 is LGHNA, CDR2 YNFKEQ. The CDR3 loop spans 12 amino acids. The CDR3 loop reads CASSQEVRPLHF. CDR3 coding DNA: TGTGCCAGCAGCCAAGAGGTTAGGCCCCTCCACTTT.

V is TRBV18 and J is TRBJ1-1, with D possibly matching TRBD1 (6 bases). Germline V lookup: CDR1 KGHSH, CDR2 LQKENI. CDR3 length: 13 residues. V gave up 6 bases and J gave up 2 bases, with 10 bases separating them. CDR3 in amino acids: CASSMDSNTEAFF. The CDR3 nucleotides read TGTGCCAGCTCTATGGACAGTAACACTGAAGCTTTCTTT. The full variable domain, with the rest looked up from reference TRBV18 and TRBJ1-1, is NAGVMQNPRHLVRRRGQEARLRCSPMKGHSHVYWYRQLPEEGLKFMVYLQKENIIDESGMPKERFSAEFPKEGPSILRIQQVVRGDSAAYFCASSMDSNTEAFFGQGTRLTVV.

V and J are TRBV7-9 and TRBJ2-1; TRBD2 aligns across 10 bases. The CDR3 contains 15 residues. CDR1 SEHNR and CDR2 FQNEAQ come from the germline V gene (reference sequence). V was pared by 5 bases and J by 10 bases, with 11 bases of the junction left unmatched. CDR3 sequence: CASSPPSGREEEQFF. DNA for the CDR3: TGTGCCAGCAGCCCGCCTAGCGGGAGAGAAGAAGAGCAGTTCTTC.

This clone was observed a single time. The rearrangement joins TRBV6-6 to TRBJ2-3, with D possibly TRBD2 on 6 matching bases. Germline V gene lookup returns CDR1 MNHNY and CDR2 SVGAGI (reference sequence). The ends were cut back, 5 bases at V and 0 bases at J, with 15 bases in the middle. CDR3 length: 16 residues. CDR3 region: CASSQNGGTSTDTQYF. The CDR3 DNA is TGTGCCAGCAGTCAGAACGGGGGTACCAGCACAGATACGCAGTATTTT.

V is TRBV5-6 and J is TRBJ1-1; TRBD1 is a possible D gene (5 bases). The ends were cut back, 7 bases at V and 3 bases at J, with 19 bases in the middle. The CDR3 covers 15 residues. From germline, CDR1 is SGHDT and CDR2 YYEEEE. As DNA, the CDR3 is TGTGCCAGCGCTCTCGGGGGTCAGTTCTACACTGAAGCTTTCTTT. Translating gives CASALGGQFYTEAFF.

Only a few counts were recorded for this clone. The chain has TRBV28 and TRBJ2-7, with D hard to call. V lost 7 bases and J lost 0, with 10 bases in between. This CDR3 region has 13 residues. Germline loops: CDR1 MDHEN, CDR2 SYDVKM. CDR3 DNA: TGTGCCAGCACGAGTACAGACTCCTACGAGCAGTACTTC. Translated: CASTSTDSYEQYF.

This chain links TRBV19 with TRBJ1-5; 9 bases are a match to TRBD1. From germline, CDR1 is LNHDA and CDR2 SQIVND (reference sequence). CDR3 size: 15 residues. The V and J ends lost 6 bases and 7 bases, in that order; junction bases with no gene match: 10. The CDR3, as DNA: TGTGCCAGTAGCTCGGGACAGGGTATTTGGCAGCCCCAGCATTTT. Its translation: CASSSGQGIWQPQHF.

This clone was found a few times. This chain links TRBV18 with TRBJ1-5; no definite D call. This CDR3 is built from 13 residues. The germline V gene encodes CDR1 KGHSH and CDR2 LQKENI. The V end lost 6 bases, the J end lost 0 bases, and 6 bases lay between the germline ends. The DNA of the CDR3 is TGTGCCAGCTCGGTAGATAGCAATCAGCCCCAGCATTTT. It translates to CASSVDSNQPQHF.

This chain joins TRBV7-2 and TRBJ1-3, with TRBD1 identical over 7 bases. Germline V gene sequence: CDR1 SGHTA, CDR2 FQGNSA. J gave up 0 bases and V 5 bases, and 4 bases lay outside the gene matches. This CDR3 has 15 residues. CDR3 amino acids: CASSPDRASGNTIYF. DNA for the CDR3: TGTGCCAGCAGCCCCGACAGGGCCTCTGGAAACACCATATATTTT.